This T cell receptor (beta chain) was identified in a study of CD8 T cells in ankylosing spondylitis listed by TCRdb under 2017. General notes on the study: To find TCR variants linked to disease, the study profiled T cell receptor beta repertoires in ankylosing spondylitis patients and healthy donors. Peripheral blood was sampled, and synovial fluid was also collected from ankylosing spondylitis patients. The whole study cohort included about a hundred healthy donors and 20 to 30 ankylosing spondylitis patients. The investigation overall reported the following: A TCR beta motif of 7 or 8 highly homologous amino acid variants appeared characteristic of blood from ankylosing spondylitis patients. The disease-linked clones were reported as significantly enriched in matched synovial fluid samples from ankylosing spondylitis patients. Some motif variants had previously been reported in the synovial fluid and blood of reactive arthritis patients, which suggests shared mechanisms of disease initiation. In peripheral blood, the disease-linked clones were found at relatively low frequencies and had a CD8+ phenotype.

Of note for this clonotype: Its recognized antigen is unknown. Per-base quality was not reported, and no clone a single base away is much larger than it.

Instrument used: Illumina HiSeq 2500. Quantitative 5'-RACE with molecular barcodes was the method used to prepare the TCR beta libraries. Per the source publication's procedure: To identify disease-linked TCR variants, a new computational method was used, one built on a probabilistic model of VDJ rearrangement. The raw public reads went through TCRdb reprocessing: fastp at Q25, MiXCR clone calling, in-frame beta chains kept. Under each unique CDR3 protein, matching rows form one entry showing the most common genes and DNA. It is TCRdb's table, rather than the study itself, that gives the V and J calls and clone size. Recorded for this sample are approximately 150,000 distinct CDR3 sequences; 17% of them occurred a single time. The top ten hold roughly a third of the sample. Sequencing input: blood, either unsorted or a sorted T cell fraction (not recorded which). This receptor was identified in a male donor with ankylosing spondylitis.

The CDR3: CASSRLWPSEGFDTQYF. The bases are TGCGCCAGCAGCCGGCTCTGGCCTAGCGAGGGGTTTGATACGCAGTATTTT. The chain was built from TRBV4-1 and TRBJ2-3; matching of 6 bases hints at TRBD2 as the D gene. CDR1 and CDR2 are read off the germline V gene as MGHRA and YSYEKL. V was cut back by 4 bases and J by 6 bases, leaving a gap of 23 bases between them. Its CDR3 holds 17 amino acids, cysteine through phenylalanine. Only the CDR3 part of the read is kept: 51 bases, read in frame from the first base.